At least ten counts were recorded for the clone carrying this T cell receptor beta chain. The antigen remains unidentified. A universal primer site was created by template switching, with the cDNA bearing unique molecular identifiers. Each CDR3 protein gets one entry after TCRdb re-called the 5' RACE reads with MiXCR. Of approximately 470,000 distinct CDR3 sequences listed, approximately 14% are singletons. The CDR3 runs to 12 residues. V lost 2 bases to trimming and J lost 1 base, with 2 bases between them. Germline values: CDR1 KGHSH, CDR2 LQKENI. The source of the sample is a study of identical twins. Findings and caveats of the study: Beta out-of-frame sequences showed weaker excess sharing between twins. Sequences that were out-of-frame, alpha and twin-shared displayed an excess of low generation probability. The abundant beta clonotypes from cord blood had fewer insertions, and memory repertoires had none of this.

The data also belong to a second study, concerning yellow fever vaccine responses in identical twins.

The chain combines TRBV18 with TRBJ1-1; D is undetermined. The sequenced material came from CD4+ T cells sorted from blood. The sequence was collected from a woman between 18 and 29 years old in good health. CDR3 in DNA: TGTGCCAGCTCACCAGAGAACACTGAAGCTTTCTTT. It yields the protein CASSPENTEAFF.